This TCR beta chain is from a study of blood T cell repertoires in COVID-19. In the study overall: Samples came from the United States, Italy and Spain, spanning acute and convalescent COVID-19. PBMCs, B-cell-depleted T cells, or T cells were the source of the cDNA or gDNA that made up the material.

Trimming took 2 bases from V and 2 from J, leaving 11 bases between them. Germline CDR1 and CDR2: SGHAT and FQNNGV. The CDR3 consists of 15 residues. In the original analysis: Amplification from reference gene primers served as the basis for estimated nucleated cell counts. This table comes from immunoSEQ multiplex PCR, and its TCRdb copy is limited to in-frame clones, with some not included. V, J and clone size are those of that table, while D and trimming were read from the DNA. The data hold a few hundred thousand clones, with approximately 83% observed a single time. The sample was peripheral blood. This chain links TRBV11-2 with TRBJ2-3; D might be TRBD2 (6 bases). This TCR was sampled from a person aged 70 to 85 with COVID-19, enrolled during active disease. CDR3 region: CASSLTGTDTDTQYF. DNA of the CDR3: TGTGCCAGCAGCTTAACCGGGACTGACACAGATACGCAGTATTTT.